The T cell receptor (beta chain) under discussion was sequenced for a study of shared clonotypes between healthy human individuals. Across the whole study: Aged between 18 and 49, the donors were two women and three men.

Germline CDR1 reads SGHTA; CDR2 reads FQGNSA. V was pared by 6 bases and J by 2 bases, with 10 bases between. The CDR3 loop spans 13 amino acids. TCRdb keeps only in-frame clones here, not all; method: immunoSEQ multiplex PCR. The sample lists 450,000 to 600,000 clones, around three quarters seen once, with approximately 12% in the top ten. The sequencing input was PBMCs. This receptor was obtained from a woman between 35 and 50 years old in good health. Some clones in this sample may be carry-over from other donors' samples. The chain joins TRBV7-2 to TRBJ2-5; no firm D call. The CDR3 DNA follows: TGTGCCAGCAGGTTTGGGATTCAAGAGACCCAGTACTTC. This sequence encodes CASRFGIQETQYF. The full variable domain, its missing parts supplied by reference TRBV7-2 and TRBJ2-5, is GAGVSQSPSNKVTEKGKDVELRCDPISGHTALYWYRQSLGQGLEFLIYFQGNSAPDKSGLPSDRFSAERTGGSVSTLTIQRTQQEDSAVYLCASRFGIQETQYFGPGTRLLVL.